This T cell receptor (beta chain) was identified during a study of T cells in Graves' hyperthyroidism and ophthalmopathy. V lost 0 bases, J lost 10 bases, and 19 bases lay in between. The CDR3 contains 16 residues. RNA transcripts gave rise to amplified TCR beta CDR3 regions. The HTBI primer set drove a first-round RT-PCR of the TCR CDR3. TCRdb called the multiplex PCR reads again in MiXCR, with one record for every CDR3 protein. The sample records roughly 500,000 distinct CDR3 sequences, approximately 15% being singletons. This clonotype was recorded many times. Sequencing was carried out using blood. The J gene is TRBJ1-5, the V gene TRBV12-3 or TRBV12-4; D is ambiguous. This sequence was found in a woman in her thirties with Graves' hyperthyroidism that later progressed to Graves' ophthalmopathy. The CDR3 DNA reads TGTGCCAGCAGTTTAGCTTACGGGCGAAAGGGTTGTCCCCAGCATTTT. Its protein is CASSLAYGRKGCPQHF.